This TCR beta chain is from a study of CD8+ T cells in alopecia areata. The wider study: Treated patients took oral tofacitinib at 5 to 10 mg twice daily.

The CDR3 runs to 16 residues. With 4 bases removed from V and 5 bases from J, the gap between germline ends came to 20 bases. Germline-derived CDR1 and CDR2 are MDHEN and SYDVKM. Study conclusions and caveats: Lesional scalp, especially alopecia totalis/universalis, showed higher clonality than normal scalp. Tofacitinib significantly lowered scalp clonality and expanded CD8+ clones among the top 100.

Remarks on this clone: What it binds is unknown.

The sequencing template was cDNA reverse transcribed from extracted RNA. Using immunoSEQ multiplex PCR, the repertoire was profiled, and TCRdb retains in-frame clones only, with some absent. The table lists approximately 280,000 clones, roughly 60% of them singletons, with roughly 1.8% in the top ten. Regarding treatment: oral pan-JAK inhibitor, 5-10 mg twice daily. Collected material from alopecia areata patients comprised lesional scalp punch biopsies and peripheral blood. The source of this sequence is a human donor with alopecia areata. The sequences come from CD4+ T cells sorted from blood, collected at week 24, from a patient treated with tofacitinib. The chain links TRBV28 to TRBJ2-5; D is perhaps TRBD1 (5 bases). Here the CDR3 reads CASSSRGSARFETQYF. The CDR3 region has the DNA TGTGCCAGCAGTTCAAGGGGATCAGCACGGTTTGAGACCCAGTACTTC.